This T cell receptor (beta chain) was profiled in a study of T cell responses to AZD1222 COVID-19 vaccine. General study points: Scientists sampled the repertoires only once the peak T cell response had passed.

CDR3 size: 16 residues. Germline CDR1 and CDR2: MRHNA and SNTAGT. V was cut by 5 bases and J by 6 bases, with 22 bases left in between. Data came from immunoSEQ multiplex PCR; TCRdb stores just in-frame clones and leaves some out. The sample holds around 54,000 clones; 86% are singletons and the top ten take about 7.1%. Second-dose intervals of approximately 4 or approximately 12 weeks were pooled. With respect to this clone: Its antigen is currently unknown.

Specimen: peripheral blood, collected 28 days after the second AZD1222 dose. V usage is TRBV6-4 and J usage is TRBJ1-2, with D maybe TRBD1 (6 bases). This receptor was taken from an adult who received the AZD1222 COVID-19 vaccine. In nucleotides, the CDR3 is TGTGCCAGCAGTATCAGCCGACAGACAGGCAAGGATGGCTACACCTTC. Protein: CASSISRQTGKDGYTF.